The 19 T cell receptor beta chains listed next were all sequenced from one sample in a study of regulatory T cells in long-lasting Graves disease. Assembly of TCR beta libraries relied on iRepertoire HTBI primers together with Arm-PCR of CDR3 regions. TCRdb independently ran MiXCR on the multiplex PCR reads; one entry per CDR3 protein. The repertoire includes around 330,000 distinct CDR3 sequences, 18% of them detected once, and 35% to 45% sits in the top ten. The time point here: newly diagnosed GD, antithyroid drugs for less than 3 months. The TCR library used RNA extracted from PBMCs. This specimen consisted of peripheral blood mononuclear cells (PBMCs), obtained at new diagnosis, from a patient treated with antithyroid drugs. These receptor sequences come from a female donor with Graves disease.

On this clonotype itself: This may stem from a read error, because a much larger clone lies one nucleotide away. CDR3 region: CASSSGTPPDTQYF. The DNA of the CDR3 is TGCGCCAGCAGCTCCGGGACACCCCCAGATACGCAGTATTTT. The chain carries TRBV5-1 and TRBJ2-3; tentatively, D is TRBD1 (6 bases). Trimming stripped 3 bases from V and 4 bases from J, with 12 bases between. The CDR3 is 14 amino acids. Germline V gives CDR1 SGHRS, CDR2 YFSETQ.

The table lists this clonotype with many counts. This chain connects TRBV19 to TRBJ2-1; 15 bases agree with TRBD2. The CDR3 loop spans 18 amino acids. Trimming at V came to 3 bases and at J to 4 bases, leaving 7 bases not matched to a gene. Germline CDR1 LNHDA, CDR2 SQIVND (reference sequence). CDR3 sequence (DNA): TGTGCCAGTAGTATCCCCGGACTAGCGGGAGGGCATTACAATGAGCAGTTCTTC. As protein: CASSIPGLAGGHYNEQFF.

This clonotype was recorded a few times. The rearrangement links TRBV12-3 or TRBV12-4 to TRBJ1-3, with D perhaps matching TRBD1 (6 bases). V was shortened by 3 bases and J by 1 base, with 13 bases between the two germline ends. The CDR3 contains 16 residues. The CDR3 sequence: CASSFTGMMSGNTIYF. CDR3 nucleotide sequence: TGTGCCAGCAGTTTCACAGGGATGATGTCTGGAAACACCATATATTTT.

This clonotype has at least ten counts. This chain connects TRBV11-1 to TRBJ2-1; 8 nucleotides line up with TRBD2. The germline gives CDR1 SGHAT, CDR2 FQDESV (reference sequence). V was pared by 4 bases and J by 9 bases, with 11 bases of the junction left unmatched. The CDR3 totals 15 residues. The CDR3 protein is CASSSLPGTRGEQFF. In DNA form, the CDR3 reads TGTGCCAGCAGCTCCCTGCCGGGGACTAGGGGTGAGCAGTTCTTC.

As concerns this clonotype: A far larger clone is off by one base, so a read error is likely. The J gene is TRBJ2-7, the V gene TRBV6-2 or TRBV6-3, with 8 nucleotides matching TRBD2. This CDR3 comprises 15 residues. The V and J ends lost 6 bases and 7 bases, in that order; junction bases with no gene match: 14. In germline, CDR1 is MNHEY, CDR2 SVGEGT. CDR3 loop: CASSTGASGLGEQYF. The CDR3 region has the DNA TGTGCCAGCAGCACCGGGGCTAGCGGGCTGGGGGAGCAGTACTTC.

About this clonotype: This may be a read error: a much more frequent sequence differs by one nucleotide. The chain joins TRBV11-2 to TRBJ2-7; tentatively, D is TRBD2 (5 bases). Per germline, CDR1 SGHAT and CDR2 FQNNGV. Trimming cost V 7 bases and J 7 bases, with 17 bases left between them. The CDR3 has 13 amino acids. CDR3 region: CASTPGSYNEQYF. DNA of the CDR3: TGTGCCAGCACCCCGGGGTCCTACAATGAGCAGTACTTC.

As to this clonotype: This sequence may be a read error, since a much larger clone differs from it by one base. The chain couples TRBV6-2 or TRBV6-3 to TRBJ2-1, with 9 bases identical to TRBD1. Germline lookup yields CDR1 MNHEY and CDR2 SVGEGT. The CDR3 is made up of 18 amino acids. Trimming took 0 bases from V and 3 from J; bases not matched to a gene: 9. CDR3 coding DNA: TGTGCCAGCAGTTACTCGGGGGTGGGGACAGGGATCTACAATGAGCAGTTCTTC. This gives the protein CASSYSGVGTGIYNEQFF.

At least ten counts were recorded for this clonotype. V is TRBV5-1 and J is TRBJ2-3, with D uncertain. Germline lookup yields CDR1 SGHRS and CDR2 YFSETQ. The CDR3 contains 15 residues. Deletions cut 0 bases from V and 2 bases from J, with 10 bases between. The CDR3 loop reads CASSLAGTVTDTQYF. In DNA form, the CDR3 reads TGCGCCAGCAGCTTGGCCGGAACGGTCACAGATACGCAGTATTTT. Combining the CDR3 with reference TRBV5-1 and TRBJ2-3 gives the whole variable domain KAGVTQTPRYLIKTRGQQVTLSCSPISGHRSVSWYQQTPGQGLQFLFEYFSETQRNKGNFPGRFSGRQFSNSRSEMNVSTLELGDSALYLCASSLAGTVTDTQYFGPGTRLTVL.

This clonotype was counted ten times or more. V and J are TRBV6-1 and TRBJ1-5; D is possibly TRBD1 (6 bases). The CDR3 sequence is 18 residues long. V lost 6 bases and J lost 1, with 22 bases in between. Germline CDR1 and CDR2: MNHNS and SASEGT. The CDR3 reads CASSIAGQALISNQPQHF. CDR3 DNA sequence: TGTGCCAGCAGCATCGCGGGACAAGCCCTTATAAGCAATCAGCCCCAGCATTTT.

Here the CDR3 reads CASSSGQGDGNTIYF. The CDR3 region has the DNA TGCGCCAGCAGCTCGGGACAGGGGGACGGAAACACCATATATTTT. The chain combines TRBV5-1 with TRBJ1-3, with TRBD1 matching over 11 bases. CDR3 length equals 15 residues. Germline-derived CDR1 and CDR2 are SGHRS and YFSETQ. The V and J ends lost 3 bases and 4 bases, in that order; junction bases with no gene match: 3.

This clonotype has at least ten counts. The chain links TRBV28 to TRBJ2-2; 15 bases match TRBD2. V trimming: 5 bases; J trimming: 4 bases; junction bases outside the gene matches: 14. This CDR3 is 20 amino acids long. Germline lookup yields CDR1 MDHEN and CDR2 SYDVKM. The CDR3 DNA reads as TGTGCCAGCAGTACTACATCGGGACTAGCGGGAGGAATGTTCACCGGGGAGCTGTTTTTT. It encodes CASSTTSGLAGGMFTGELFF.

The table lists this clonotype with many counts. The CDR3 DNA follows: TGTGCCAGCAGGTCGGACCGGAGCTCTGGAAACACCATATATTTT. This sequence encodes CASRSDRSSGNTIYF. This chain joins TRBV28 and TRBJ1-3; the D is unclear. Germline CDR1 is MDHEN and CDR2 is SYDVKM. The length of the CDR3 is 15 residues. V shed 6 bases and J shed 0 bases, with 12 bases lying between them.

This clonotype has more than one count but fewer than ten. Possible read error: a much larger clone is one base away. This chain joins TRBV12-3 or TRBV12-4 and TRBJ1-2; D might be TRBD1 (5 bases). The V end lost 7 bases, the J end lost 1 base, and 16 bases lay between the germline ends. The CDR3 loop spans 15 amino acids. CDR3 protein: CASTFEGVFNYGYTF. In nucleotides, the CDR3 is TGTGCCAGCACGTTTGAAGGGGTATTTAACTATGGCTACACCTTC.

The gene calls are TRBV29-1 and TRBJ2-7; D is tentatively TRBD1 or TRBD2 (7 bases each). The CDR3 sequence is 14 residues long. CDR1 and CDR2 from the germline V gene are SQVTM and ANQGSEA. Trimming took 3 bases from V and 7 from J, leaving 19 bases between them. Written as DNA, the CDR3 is TGCAGCGTTGATCGGTCGCAGGGGGGGAGGGAGCAGTACTTC. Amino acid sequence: CSVDRSQGGREQYF.

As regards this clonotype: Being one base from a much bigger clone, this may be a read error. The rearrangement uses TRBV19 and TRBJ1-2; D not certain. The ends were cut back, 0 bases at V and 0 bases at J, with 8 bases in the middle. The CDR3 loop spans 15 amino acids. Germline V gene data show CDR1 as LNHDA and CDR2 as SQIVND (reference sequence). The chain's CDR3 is CASSIDSQANYGYTF. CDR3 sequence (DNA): TGTGCCAGTAGTATAGATTCCCAAGCTAACTATGGCTACACCTTC. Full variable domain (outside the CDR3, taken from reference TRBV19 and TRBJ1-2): DGGITQSPKYLFRKEGQNVTLSCEQNLNHDAMYWYRQDPGQGLRLIYYSQIVNDFQKGDIAEGYSVSREKKESFPLTVTSAQKNPTAFYLCASSIDSQANYGYTFGSGTRLTVV.

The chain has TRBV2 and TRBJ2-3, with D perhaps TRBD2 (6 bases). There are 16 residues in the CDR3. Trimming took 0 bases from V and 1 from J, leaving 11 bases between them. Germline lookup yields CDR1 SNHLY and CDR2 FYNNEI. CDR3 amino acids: CASSEAGGEGTDTQYF. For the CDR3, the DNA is TGTGCCAGCAGTGAAGCTGGCGGGGAGGGCACAGATACGCAGTATTTT.

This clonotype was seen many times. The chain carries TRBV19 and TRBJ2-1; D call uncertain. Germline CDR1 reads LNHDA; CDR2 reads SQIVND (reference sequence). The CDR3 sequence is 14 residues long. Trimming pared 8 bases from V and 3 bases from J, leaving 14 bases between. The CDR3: CASASLGGYNEQFF. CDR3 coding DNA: TGTGCCAGTGCCTCCTTGGGCGGCTACAATGAGCAGTTCTTC.

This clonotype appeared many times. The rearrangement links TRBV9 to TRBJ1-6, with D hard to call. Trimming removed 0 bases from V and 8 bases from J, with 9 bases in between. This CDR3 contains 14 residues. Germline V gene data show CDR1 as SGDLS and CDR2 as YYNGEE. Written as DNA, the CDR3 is TGTGCCAGCAGCGTAGTGGGAACCGATTCACCCCTCCACTTT. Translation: CASSVVGTDSPLHF.

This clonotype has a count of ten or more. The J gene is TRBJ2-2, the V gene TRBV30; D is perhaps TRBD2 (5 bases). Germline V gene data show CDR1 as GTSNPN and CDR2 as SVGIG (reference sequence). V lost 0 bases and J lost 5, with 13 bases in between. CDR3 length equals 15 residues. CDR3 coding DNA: TGTGCCTGGAGTGTATCGGGGATGGAGACCGGGGAGCTGTTTTTT. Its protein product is CAWSVSGMETGELFF.